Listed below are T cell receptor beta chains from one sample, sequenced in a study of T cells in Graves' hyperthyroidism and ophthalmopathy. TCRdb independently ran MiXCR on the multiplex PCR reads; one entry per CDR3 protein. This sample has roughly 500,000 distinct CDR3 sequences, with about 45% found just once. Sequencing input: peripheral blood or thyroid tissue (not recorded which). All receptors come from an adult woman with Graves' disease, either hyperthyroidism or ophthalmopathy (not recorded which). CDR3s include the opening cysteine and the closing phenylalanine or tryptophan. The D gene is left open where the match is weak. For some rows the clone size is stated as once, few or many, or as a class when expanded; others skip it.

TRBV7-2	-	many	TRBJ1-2	TGTGCCAGCAGCTTAGCGAGTGATGTAAGAGTCCGCTATGGCTACACCTTC	CASSLASDVRVRYGYTF
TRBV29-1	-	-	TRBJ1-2	TGCAGCGTTGAAATGTTGGGCAGGGGTCCTGGCTACACCTTC	CSVEMLGRGPGYTF
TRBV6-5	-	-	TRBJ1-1	TGTGCCAGTAAGCCGGGGAACACTGAAGCTTTCTTT	CASKPGNTEAFF
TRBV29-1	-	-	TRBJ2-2	TGCAGCGCGACAGGGAACACCGGGGAGCTGTTTTTT	CSATGNTGELFF
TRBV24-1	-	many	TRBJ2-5	TGTGCCACCAGTGATCTAATGCATGGGGAAGAGACCCAGTACTTC	CATSDLMHGEETQYF
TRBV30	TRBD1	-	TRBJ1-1	TGTGCCTCAACGGGAGGGGGCGGGTTCCCCACTGAAGCTTTCTTT	CASTGGGGFPTEAFF
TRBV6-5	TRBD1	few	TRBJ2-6	TGTGCCAGCAGTCCAGGGGGCGCTGGGGCCAACGTCCTGACTTTC	CASSPGGAGANVLTF
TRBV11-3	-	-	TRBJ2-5	TGTGCCAGCAGCTTAGTTGGGACACAAGAGACCCAGTACTTC	CASSLVGTQETQYF
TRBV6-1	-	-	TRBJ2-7	TGTGCCAGCATTCAAGGACAGCCTCCCTACGAGCAGTACTTC	CASIQGQPPYEQYF
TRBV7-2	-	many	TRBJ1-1	TGTGCCAGCAGCTGGCGGGGCCTGAACACTGAAGCTTTCTTT	CASSWRGLNTEAFF
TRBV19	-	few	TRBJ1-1	TGTTCTTCTGGGGGCCGCCGAGCTTTCTTT	CSSGGRRAFF
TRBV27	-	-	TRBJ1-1	TGTGCCAGCAGTTTAGGGGTATACACTGAAGCTTTCTTT	CASSLGVYTEAFF
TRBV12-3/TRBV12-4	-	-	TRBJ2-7	TGTGCCAGCAGTTCTCATCGGGAATCCTACGAGCAGTACTTC	CASSSHRESYEQYF
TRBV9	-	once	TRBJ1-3	TGTGCCAGCAGCCAAGCGAGCCGAGGAAACACCATATATTTT	CASSQASRGNTIYF
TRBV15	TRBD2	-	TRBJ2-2	TGTGCCACCAGCAGGGATCTCCCCGTGGCAGCGGGAGGAACCGGGGAGCTGTTTTTT	CATSRDLPVAAGGTGELFF
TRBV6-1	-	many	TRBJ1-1	TGTGCCAGCAGTGAAAGGAGGGGTAGCAACACTGAAGCTTTCTTT	CASSERRGSNTEAFF
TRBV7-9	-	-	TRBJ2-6	TGTGCCAGCAGCATCGAGTCTGGGGCCAACGTCCTGACTTTC	CASSIESGANVLTF
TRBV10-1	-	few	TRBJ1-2	TGCGCCACCAAGACAGTACGATTCTATGGCTACACCTTC	CATKTVRFYGYTF
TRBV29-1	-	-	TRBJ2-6	TGCAGCGCTCCGAACCCCGGGGCCAACGTCCTGACTTTC	CSAPNPGANVLTF
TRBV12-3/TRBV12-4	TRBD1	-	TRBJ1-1	TGTGCCAGCAGGATTGACAGGGGGCTTAAGGAAGCTTTCTTT	CASRIDRGLKEAFF
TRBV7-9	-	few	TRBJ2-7	TGTGCCAGCAGCATAGGAGACAGCGTTTCGAACTACGAGCAGTACTTC	CASSIGDSVSNYEQYF
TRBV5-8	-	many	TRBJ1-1	TGTGCCAGCAGCCTCATAAGGGGGTACACTGAAGCTTTCTTT	CASSLIRGYTEAFF
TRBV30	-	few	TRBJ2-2	TGTGCATGGAGGAAAACCGGGGAGCTGTTTTTT	CAWRKTGELFF
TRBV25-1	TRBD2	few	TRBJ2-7	TGTGCCAGTAGTGCCGGGACTAGCAGCGGGGGACGCGAGCAGTACTTC	CASSAGTSSGGREQYF
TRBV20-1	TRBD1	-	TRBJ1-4	TGCAGTGCTGACAGGGGGCTGAGTGAAAAACTGTTTTTT	CSADRGLSEKLFF
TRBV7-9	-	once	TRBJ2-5	TGTGCCAGCGCAGGGGCCGGGGAGACCCAGTACTTC	CASAGAGETQYF
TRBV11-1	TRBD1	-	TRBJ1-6	TGTGCCAGCAGCACACAGGGGACAGTTAATTCACCCCTCCACTTT	CASSTQGTVNSPLHF
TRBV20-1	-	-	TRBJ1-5	TGCAGACGGGACACTGGAGGCAATCAGCCCCAGCATTTT	CRRDTGGNQPQHF